The 25 T cell receptor beta chains reported below all come from one sample, sequenced in a study of response to subunit inactivated influenza vaccine. One entry per CDR3 protein results from TCRdb running MiXCR on the RT-PCR reads. Here the sample spans under 750,000 distinct CDR3 sequences, approximately 12% being singletons. Sequenced material: PBMCs from blood, taken on the day of vaccination. The source is a man in his forties or fifties who received an inactivated influenza vaccine.

This clonotype turned up a few times. The rearrangement joins TRBV7-2 to TRBJ2-7; 13 bases are a match to TRBD2. This CDR3 is built from 15 residues. CDR1 and CDR2 (germline): SGHTA, FQGNSA. J gave up 4 bases and V 5 bases, and 5 bases lay outside the gene matches. CDR3 sequence reads: CASSRGLAGTYEQYF. For the CDR3, the DNA is TGTGCCAGCAGCCGGGGACTAGCGGGAACGTACGAGCAGTACTTC. The full variable domain, its missing parts supplied by reference TRBV7-2 and TRBJ2-7, is GAGVSQSPSNKVTEKGKDVELRCDPISGHTALYWYRQSLGQGLEFLIYFQGNSAPDKSGLPSDRFSAERTGGSVSTLTIQRTQQEDSAVYLCASSRGLAGTYEQYFGPGTRLTVT.

J is TRBJ1-5 and V is TRBV7-9; 8 positions match TRBD1. CDR3 length: 15 amino acids. CDR1 SEHNR and CDR2 FQNEAQ come from the germline V gene (reference sequence). With V trimmed by 5 bases and J by 4 bases, 7 bases remained unmatched. The CDR3 reads CASSQTGERNQPQHF. DNA of the CDR3: TGTGCCAGCAGCCAGACAGGGGAGCGTAATCAGCCCCAGCATTTT.

This clonotype came up many times. The chain joins TRBV28 to TRBJ2-2; 8 positions agree with TRBD2. Per the germline V gene, CDR1 is MDHEN and CDR2 is SYDVKM. The CDR3 is made up of 15 amino acids. V lost 6 bases to trimming and J lost 4 bases; unmatched junction nucleotides: 7. Here the CDR3 reads CASRHSGTGTGELFF. The CDR3, as DNA: TGTGCCAGCAGACATAGCGGGACGGGCACCGGGGAGCTGTTTTTT.

A few counts support this clonotype. This chain uses TRBV7-2 with TRBJ2-5; no clear D gene. The CDR3 contains 13 residues. The V and J ends lost 5 bases and 0 bases respectively, with 7 bases between them. CDR1 is SGHTA, CDR2 FQGNSA, per germline. The CDR3 is CASSNPNQETQYF. The CDR3, as DNA: TGTGCCAGCAGCAACCCCAACCAAGAGACCCAGTACTTC.

The gene calls are TRBV4-2 and TRBJ2-4; D gene ambiguous. The CDR3 covers 16 residues. Germline values: CDR1 LGHNA, CDR2 YNFKEQ. V was shortened by 3 bases and J by 0 bases, with 12 bases between the two germline ends. CDR3 sequence: CASSHYIEIAKNIQYF. The CDR3 DNA follows: TGTGCCAGCAGCCACTACATAGAGATAGCCAAAAACATTCAGTACTTC.

The chain carries TRBV7-9 and TRBJ2-5, with TRBD1 identical over 7 bases. Germline V gene data show CDR1 as SEHNR and CDR2 as FQNEAQ (reference sequence). V lost 5 bases, J lost 2 bases, and 8 bases stayed unmatched. CDR3 length: 15 residues. CDR3 coding DNA: TGTGCCAGCAGCCGAGGGACAGCGAGACAAGAGACCCAGTACTTC. The encoded protein is CASSRGTARQETQYF. Variable domain in full (rest from reference TRBV7-9 and TRBJ2-5): DTGVSQNPRHKITKRGQNVTFRCDPISEHNRLYWYRQTLGQGPEFLTYFQNEAQLEKSRLLSDRFSAERPKGSFSTLEIQRTEQGDSAMYLCASSRGTARQETQYFGPGTRLLVL.

This clonotype was picked up a small number of times. For the CDR3, the DNA is TGTGCCAGCAGTTTAGCGCTTAGCGGGGATTCCTTCTACGAGCAGTACTTC. It specifies CASSLALSGDSFYEQYF. The chain joins TRBV12-3 or TRBV12-4 to TRBJ2-7; 8 nucleotides agree with TRBD2. The CDR3 contains 17 residues. V was clipped by 0 bases and J by 3 bases; unmatched bases: 10.

The rearrangement joins TRBV20-1 to TRBJ2-2; a possible D gene is TRBD1 (6 bases). CDR1 is DFQATT, CDR2 SNEGSKA, per germline (reference sequence). The V end was cut by 6 bases, the J end by 2 bases, with 16 bases between. The CDR3 totals 15 residues. In nucleotides, the CDR3 is TGCAGTGCCCCCGAAGGGGGAGAAAACACCGGGGAGCTGTTTTTT. Amino acids: CSAPEGGENTGELFF.

This clonotype was seen only a few times. The chain recombines TRBV7-8 with TRBJ2-1, with TRBD2 identical over 13 bases. The V gene end was trimmed by 4 bases and the J gene end by 7 bases; junction bases not matched to a gene: 16. Germline CDR1 and CDR2: SGHVS and FQNEAQ. This CDR3 has 19 amino acids. The CDR3, as DNA: TGTGCCAGCAGCTCCGCTCGACTAGCGGGGGGCAGACGAGGGAATGAGCAGTTCTTC. Its translation is CASSSARLAGGRRGNEQFF.

Many counts were recorded for this clonotype. This chain connects TRBV6-2 or TRBV6-3 to TRBJ2-2, with D tentatively TRBD2 (5 bases). Trimming shortened V by 2 bases and J by 5 bases, and 6 bases separated the two germline ends. CDR3 length: 13 amino acids. The germline gives CDR1 MNHEY, CDR2 SVGEGT. In DNA form, the CDR3 reads TGTGCCAGCAGTTACCGGGAAACCGGGGAGCTGTTTTTT. It translates to CASSYRETGELFF.

The V gene is TRBV4-1, the J gene TRBJ2-7, with 9 nucleotides matching TRBD1. V gave up 4 bases and J gave up 3 bases; unmatched junction bases: 7. Germline loops: CDR1 MGHRA, CDR2 YSYEKL. The CDR3 covers 15 residues. This chain's CDR3 is CASSPSGTGIYEQYF. CDR3 sequence (DNA): TGCGCCAGCAGCCCCTCCGGGACAGGGATCTACGAGCAGTACTTC.

The V gene is TRBV4-1, the J gene TRBJ2-5; 9 nucleotides align to TRBD1. The ends lost 3 bases at V and 5 bases at J; junction bases unmatched: 7. The CDR3 length is 15 residues. Germline values: CDR1 MGHRA, CDR2 YSYEKL. CDR3 DNA: TGCGCCAGCAGCCACGGGGGACAGGGAGGGGAGACCCAGTACTTC. Its translation: CASSHGGQGGETQYF.

This clonotype was detected ten times or more. This chain connects TRBV7-8 to TRBJ2-1; 10 nucleotides align to TRBD2. Germline CDR1 and CDR2: SGHVS and FQNEAQ. V lost 2 bases and J lost 8; bases outside the gene matches: 6. The CDR3 sequence is 15 residues long. This CDR3 reads CASSLTGTSVHEQFF. CDR3 sequence (DNA): TGTGCCAGCAGCTTAACCGGGACTAGCGTCCATGAGCAGTTCTTC.

The chain employs TRBV27 and TRBJ2-1, with D unresolved. Trimming took 6 bases from V and 0 from J, leaving 15 bases between them. Per the germline V gene, CDR1 is MNHEY and CDR2 is SMNVEV (reference sequence). This CDR3 comprises 16 residues. The chain's CDR3 is CASSPNAGPSYNEQFF. CDR3 nucleotides: TGTGCCAGCAGCCCCAATGCCGGTCCCTCCTACAATGAGCAGTTCTTC.

The chain recombines TRBV10-2 with TRBJ2-3; D may match TRBD1 or TRBD2 (7 bases each). The CDR3 extends over 14 amino acids. Trimming removed 2 bases at V and 5 bases at J, with 11 bases between. The V gene's germline CDR1 is WSHSY and CDR2 SAAADI. In DNA, the CDR3 is TGCGCCAGCAGTGAGCAGGGGGGGCGAGATACGCAGTATTTT. Its translation: CASSEQGGRDTQYF.

J is TRBJ2-1 and V is TRBV12-5, with 8 bases that match TRBD1. Germline loops: CDR1 LGHNT, CDR2 FRNRAP. With 6 bases clipped from V and 1 base from J, the junction kept 5 bases outside the gene matches. The CDR3 is 15 amino acids. CDR3 sequence: CASGRTGGSYNEQFF. The DNA for the CDR3 is TGTGCTAGTGGCCGAACAGGGGGATCCTACAATGAGCAGTTCTTC.

The chain couples TRBV6-2 or TRBV6-3 to TRBJ2-7; 7 bases map to TRBD1. The CDR3 spans 12 residues. Germline V gene lookup returns CDR1 MNHEY and CDR2 SVGEGT. V lost 8 bases to trimming and J lost 3 bases; unmatched junction nucleotides: 4. CDR3 DNA sequence: TGTGCCAGCGGAACAGGGGTCTACGAGCAGTACTTC. Amino acids: CASGTGVYEQYF.

The V call is TRBV20-1, the J call TRBJ1-2; D unclear. The germline V gene encodes CDR1 DFQATT and CDR2 SNEGSKA (reference sequence). The germline V and J ends were trimmed by 0 bases and 7 bases, with 18 bases remaining between them. This CDR3 contains 15 residues. The CDR3 DNA sequence: TGCAGTGCTAGAGATTACGCCCAGGCCCTCGGTGGCTACACCTTC. It yields the protein CSARDYAQALGGYTF.

The V and J genes are TRBV10-3 and TRBJ1-4; D call uncertain. The CDR3 is 14 residues long. Trimming stripped 3 bases from V and 8 bases from J, with 13 bases between. CDR1 is ENHRY and CDR2 is SYGVKD in the germline V gene. This CDR3 is CAISDEGSREKLFF. The CDR3 nucleotides are TGTGCCATCAGTGACGAGGGTTCGCGGGAAAAACTGTTTTTT.

This clonotype came up a few times. The V call is TRBV9, the J call TRBJ2-3, with no clear D. The CDR3 loop spans 13 amino acids. Germline V gene sequence: CDR1 SGDLS, CDR2 YYNGEE. The V and J ends lost 0 bases and 2 bases respectively, with 4 bases between them. This CDR3 is CASSVDHTDTQYF. The CDR3 DNA reads as TGTGCCAGCAGCGTAGACCACACAGATACGCAGTATTTT.

The V and J genes are TRBV20-1 and TRBJ2-7, with unresolved D. Trimming left V 0 bases short and J 4 bases short, with 13 bases between. Looked up from germline, CDR1 is DFQATT and CDR2 is SNEGSKA (reference sequence). The CDR3 runs to 14 residues. The CDR3 sequence: CSARDIRHSYEQYF. In DNA, the CDR3 is TGCAGTGCTAGAGATATCAGACACTCTTACGAGCAGTACTTC.

The chain employs TRBV20-1 and TRBJ2-7; 7 bases line up with TRBD2. V dropped 5 bases and J dropped 2; count of bases not matched to a gene: 24. The CDR3 totals 19 residues. Germline CDR1 is DFQATT and CDR2 is SNEGSKA (reference sequence). The DNA for the CDR3 is TGCAGTGCTGACCTTACAGGTTTCCTTAAGGGCGGGAGCCCCTACGAGCAGTACTTC. Translating it yields CSADLTGFLKGGSPYEQYF.

The rearrangement joins TRBV4-2 to TRBJ2-5, with 12 bases fitting TRBD2. The length of the CDR3 is 17 residues. J was trimmed by 5 bases and V by 0 bases; bases with no gene match: 7. From germline, CDR1 is LGHNA and CDR2 YNFKEQ. This CDR3 is CASSQEVSSGGVETQYF. CDR3 nucleotide sequence: TGTGCCAGCAGCCAAGAAGTGTCTAGCGGGGGGGTGGAGACCCAGTACTTC.

The rearrangement links TRBV6-1 to TRBJ2-5; D perhaps matches TRBD2 (5 bases). This CDR3 region has 14 residues. Germline loops: CDR1 MNHNS, CDR2 SASEGT. Trimming cost V 4 bases and J 5 bases, with 14 bases left between them. CDR3 in DNA: TGTGCCAGCAGTGTTGGCGGACTGTCGGAGACCCAGTACTTC. This sequence encodes CASSVGGLSETQYF.

This clonotype was seen more than once but under ten times. The J gene is TRBJ2-7, the V gene TRBV28; tentative D call: TRBD2 (6 bases). Germline lookup yields CDR1 MDHEN and CDR2 SYDVKM. V gave up 5 bases and J gave up 5 bases, with 16 bases separating them. The CDR3 is 14 residues long. The CDR3: CASSRVDGGNEQYF. CDR3 sequence (DNA): TGTGCCAGCAGTAGGGTTGATGGAGGGAACGAGCAGTACTTC.